The next 2 T cell receptor beta chains were all read from a single sample in a study of shared clonotypes between healthy human individuals. Produced via immunoSEQ multiplex PCR; TCRdb's table is partial and in-frame only. Altogether 300,000 to 350,000 clones are present, 73% being singletons, with the ten largest covering about 10%. The sample was memory CD4+ T cells sorted from blood. The sample's subset: CD45RA-negative fraction. The receptors shown here come from a man aged 30 to 39 in good health.

This rearrangement joins TRBV15 to TRBJ1-5; D is ambiguous. V shed 0 bases and J shed 3 bases, with 9 bases lying between them. CDR3 length: 15 amino acids. Germline V gives CDR1 LNHNV, CDR2 YYDKDF (reference sequence). In nucleotides, the CDR3 is TGTGCCACCAGCAGAGACCGGTTGAACAATCAGCCCCAGCATTTT. Protein sequence: CATSRDRLNNQPQHF.

The chain is built from TRBV5-6 and TRBJ2-2, with 9 bases aligning to TRBD1. V dropped 5 bases and J dropped 5; count of bases not matched to a gene: 7. Germline CDR1 reads SGHDT; CDR2 reads YYEEEE. CDR3 size: 15 residues. As DNA, the CDR3 is TGTGCCAGCAGTAACAGGGGGCGAGAGACCGGGGAGCTGTTTTTT. Protein sequence: CASSNRGRETGELFF.